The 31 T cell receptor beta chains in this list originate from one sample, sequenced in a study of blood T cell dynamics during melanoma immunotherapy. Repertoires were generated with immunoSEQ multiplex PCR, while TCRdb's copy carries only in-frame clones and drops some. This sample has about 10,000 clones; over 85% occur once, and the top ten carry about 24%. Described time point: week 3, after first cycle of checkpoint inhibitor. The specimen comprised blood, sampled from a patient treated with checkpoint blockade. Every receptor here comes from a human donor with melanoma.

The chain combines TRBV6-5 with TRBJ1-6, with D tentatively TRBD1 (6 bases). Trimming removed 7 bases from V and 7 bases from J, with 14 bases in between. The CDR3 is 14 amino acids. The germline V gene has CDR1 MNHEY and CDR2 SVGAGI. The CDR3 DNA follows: TGTGCCAGCAAGATCCTAGGGGGAAATTCACCCCTCCACTTT. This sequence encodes CASKILGGNSPLHF.

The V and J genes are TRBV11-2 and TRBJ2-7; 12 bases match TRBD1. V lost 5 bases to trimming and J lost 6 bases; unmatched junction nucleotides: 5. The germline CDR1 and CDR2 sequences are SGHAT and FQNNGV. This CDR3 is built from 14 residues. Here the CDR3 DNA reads TGTGCCAGCAGCCCAGGGACAGGGGGCTTCGAGCAGTACTTC. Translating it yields CASSPGTGGFEQYF.

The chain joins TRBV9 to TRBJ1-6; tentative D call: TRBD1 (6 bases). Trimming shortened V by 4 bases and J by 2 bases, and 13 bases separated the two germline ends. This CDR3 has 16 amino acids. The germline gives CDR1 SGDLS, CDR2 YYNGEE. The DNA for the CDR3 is TGTGCCAGCAGCCCCCGGGGGCAGGCCTATAATTCACCCCTCCACTTT. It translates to CASSPRGQAYNSPLHF.

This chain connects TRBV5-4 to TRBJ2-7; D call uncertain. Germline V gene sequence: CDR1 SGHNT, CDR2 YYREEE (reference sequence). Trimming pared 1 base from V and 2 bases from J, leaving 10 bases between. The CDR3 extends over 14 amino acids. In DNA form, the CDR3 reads TGTGCCAGCAGCTTGAAGGGCACCACCTACGAGCAGTACTTC. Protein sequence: CASSLKGTTYEQYF.

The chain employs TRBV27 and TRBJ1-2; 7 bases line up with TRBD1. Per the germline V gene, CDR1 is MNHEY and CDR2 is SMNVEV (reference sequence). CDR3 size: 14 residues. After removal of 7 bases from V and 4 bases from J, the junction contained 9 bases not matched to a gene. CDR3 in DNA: TGTGCCAGCACCCCCTCGACAGGGTCCTATGGCTACACCTTC. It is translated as CASTPSTGSYGYTF.

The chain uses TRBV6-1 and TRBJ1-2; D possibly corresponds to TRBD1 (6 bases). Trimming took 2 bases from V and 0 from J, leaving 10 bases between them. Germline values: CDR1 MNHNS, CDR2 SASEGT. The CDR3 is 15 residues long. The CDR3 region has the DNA TGTGCCAGCAGTGAAAGGGGGGGTGCTAACTATGGCTACACCTTC. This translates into CASSERGGANYGYTF.

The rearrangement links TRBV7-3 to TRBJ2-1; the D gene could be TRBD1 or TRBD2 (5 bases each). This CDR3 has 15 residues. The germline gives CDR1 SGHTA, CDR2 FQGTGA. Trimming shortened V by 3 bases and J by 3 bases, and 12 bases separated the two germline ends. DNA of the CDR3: TGTGCCAGCAGCTTTGGGGGAGCCATCTACAATGAGCAGTTCTTC. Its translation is CASSFGGAIYNEQFF.

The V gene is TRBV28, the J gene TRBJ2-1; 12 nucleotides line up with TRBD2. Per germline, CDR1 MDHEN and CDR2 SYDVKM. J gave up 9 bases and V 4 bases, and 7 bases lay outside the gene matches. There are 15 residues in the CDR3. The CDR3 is CASSSGLAGGGEQFF. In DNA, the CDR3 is TGTGCCAGCAGTTCTGGCCTAGCGGGAGGGGGTGAGCAGTTCTTC.

The CDR3: CASSQAGLASTDTQYF. The CDR3 DNA sequence: TGCGCCAGCAGCCAAGCGGGACTCGCGAGCACAGATACGCAGTATTTT. V is TRBV4-3 and J is TRBJ2-3; maybe TRBD2 (6 bases). The CDR3 is 16 residues long. CDR1 is LGHNA, CDR2 YSLEER, per germline. Trimming removed 1 base at V and 0 bases at J, with 11 bases between.

The CDR3 is CASSDKANTEAFF. The CDR3 DNA sequence: TGCGCCAGCAGCGATAAGGCCAACACTGAAGCTTTCTTT. This chain links TRBV5-1 with TRBJ1-1; D is uncertain. CDR1 and CDR2 from the germline V gene are SGHRS and YFSETQ. This CDR3 spans 13 amino acids. Trimming pared 4 bases from V and 2 bases from J, leaving 9 bases between.

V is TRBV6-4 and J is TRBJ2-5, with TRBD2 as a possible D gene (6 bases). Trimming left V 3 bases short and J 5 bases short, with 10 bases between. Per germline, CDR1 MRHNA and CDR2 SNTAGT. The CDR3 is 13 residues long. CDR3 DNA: TGTGCCAGCAGTGAACGAGGAGGGGAGACCCAGTACTTC. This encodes CASSERGGETQYF.

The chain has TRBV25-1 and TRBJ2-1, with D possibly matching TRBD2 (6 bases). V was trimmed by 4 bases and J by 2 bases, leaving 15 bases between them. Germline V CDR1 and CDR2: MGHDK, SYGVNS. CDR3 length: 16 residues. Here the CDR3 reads CASSGLPAGPYNEQFF. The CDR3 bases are TGTGCCAGCAGTGGCCTCCCTGCGGGACCCTACAATGAGCAGTTCTTC.

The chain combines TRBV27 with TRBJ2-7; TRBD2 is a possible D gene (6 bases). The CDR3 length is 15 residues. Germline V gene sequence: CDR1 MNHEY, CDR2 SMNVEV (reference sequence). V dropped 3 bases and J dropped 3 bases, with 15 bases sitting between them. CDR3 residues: CASSLAGPGVYEQYF. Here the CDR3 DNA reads TGTGCCAGCAGTTTGGCGGGGCCTGGGGTCTACGAGCAGTACTTC.

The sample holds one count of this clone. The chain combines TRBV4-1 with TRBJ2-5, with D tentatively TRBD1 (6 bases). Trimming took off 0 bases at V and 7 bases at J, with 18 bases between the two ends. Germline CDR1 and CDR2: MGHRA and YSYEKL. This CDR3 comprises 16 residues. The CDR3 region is CASSQEPLGHSGTQYF. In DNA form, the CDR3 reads TGCGCCAGCAGCCAAGAGCCTTTGGGACACTCGGGGACCCAGTACTTC.

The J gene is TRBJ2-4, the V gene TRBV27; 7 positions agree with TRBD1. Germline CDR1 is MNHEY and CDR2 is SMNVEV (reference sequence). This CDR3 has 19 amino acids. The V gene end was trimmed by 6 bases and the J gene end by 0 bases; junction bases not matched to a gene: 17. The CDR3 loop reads CASSRDRAHGPTAKNIQYF. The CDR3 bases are TGTGCCAGCAGCCGCGACAGGGCCCATGGTCCTACAGCCAAAAACATTCAGTACTTC.

The CDR3 here is CAISTPDSLYGYTF. The CDR3 bases are TGTGCCATCAGTACGCCAGACAGCCTCTATGGCTACACCTTC. The J gene is TRBJ1-2, the V gene TRBV10-3; a possible D gene is TRBD1 (5 bases). Germline V gene data show CDR1 as ENHRY and CDR2 as SYGVKD. V lost 5 bases and J 4 bases, leaving 14 bases between the germline ends. The CDR3 is made up of 14 amino acids.

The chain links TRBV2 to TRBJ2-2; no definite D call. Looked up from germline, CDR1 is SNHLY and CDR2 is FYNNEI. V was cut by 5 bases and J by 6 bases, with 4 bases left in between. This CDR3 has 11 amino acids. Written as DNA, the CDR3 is TGTGCCAGCAGTTATGCCGGGGAGCTGTTTTTT. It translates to CASSYAGELFF.

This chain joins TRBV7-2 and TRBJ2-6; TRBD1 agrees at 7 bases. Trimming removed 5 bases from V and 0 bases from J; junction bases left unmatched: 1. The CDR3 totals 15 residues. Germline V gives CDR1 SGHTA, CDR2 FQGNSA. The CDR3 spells CASSPGGSGANVLTF. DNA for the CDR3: TGTGCCAGCAGCCCAGGGGGCTCTGGGGCCAACGTCCTGACTTTC.

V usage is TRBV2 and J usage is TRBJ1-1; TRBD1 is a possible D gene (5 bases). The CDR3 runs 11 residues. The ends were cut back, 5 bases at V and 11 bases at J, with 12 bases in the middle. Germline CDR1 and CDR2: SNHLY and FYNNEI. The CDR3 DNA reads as TGTGCCAGCAGTAACTCGGGGGAGGCTTTCTTT. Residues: CASSNSGEAFF. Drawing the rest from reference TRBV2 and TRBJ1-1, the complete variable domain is EPEVTQTPSHQVTQMGQEVILRCVPISNHLYFYWYRQILGQKVEFLVSFYNNEISEKSEIFDDQFSVERPDGSNFTLKIRSTKLEDSAMYFCASSNSGEAFFGQGTRLTVV.

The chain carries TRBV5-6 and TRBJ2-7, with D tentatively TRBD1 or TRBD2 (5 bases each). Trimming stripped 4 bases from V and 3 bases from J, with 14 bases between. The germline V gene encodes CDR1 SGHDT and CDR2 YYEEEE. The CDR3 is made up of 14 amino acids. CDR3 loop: CASSRMGVYYEQYF. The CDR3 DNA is TGTGCCAGCAGCCGTATGGGGGTATACTACGAGCAGTACTTC.

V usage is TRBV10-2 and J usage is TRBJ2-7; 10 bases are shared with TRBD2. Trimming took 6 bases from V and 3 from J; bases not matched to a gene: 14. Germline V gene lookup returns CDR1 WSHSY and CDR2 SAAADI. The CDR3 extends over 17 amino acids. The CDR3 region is CASRGRASGSPGYEQYF. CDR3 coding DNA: TGCGCCAGCAGGGGGAGGGCTAGCGGGAGCCCCGGCTACGAGCAGTACTTC.

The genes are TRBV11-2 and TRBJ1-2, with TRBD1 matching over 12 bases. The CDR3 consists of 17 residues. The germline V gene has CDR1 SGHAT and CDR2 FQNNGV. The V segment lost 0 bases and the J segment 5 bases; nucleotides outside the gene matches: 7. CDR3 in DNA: TGTGCCAGCAGCTTAGATTCGGGACAGGGGGCGAGGTATGGCTACACCTTC. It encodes CASSLDSGQGARYGYTF.

The CDR3 DNA sequence: TGTGCCAGCAGTGAAGGATCAGCCAACTATGGCTACACCTTC. Its translation: CASSEGSANYGYTF. This chain links TRBV6-1 with TRBJ1-2; D remains unclear. The CDR3 covers 14 residues. V lost 1 base, J lost 2 bases, and 8 bases lay in between. In germline, CDR1 is MNHNS, CDR2 SASEGT.

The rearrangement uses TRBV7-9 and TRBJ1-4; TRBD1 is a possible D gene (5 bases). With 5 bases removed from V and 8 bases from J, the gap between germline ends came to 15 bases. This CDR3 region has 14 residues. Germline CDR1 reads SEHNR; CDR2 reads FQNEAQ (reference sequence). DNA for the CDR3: TGTGCCAGCAGCCCAGGGTGGAGTGGGGAAAAACTGTTTTTT. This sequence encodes CASSPGWSGEKLFF.

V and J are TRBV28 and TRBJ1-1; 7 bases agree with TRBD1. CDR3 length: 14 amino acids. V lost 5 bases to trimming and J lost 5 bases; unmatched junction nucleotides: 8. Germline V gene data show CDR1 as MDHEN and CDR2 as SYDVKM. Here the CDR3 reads CASSPRGRWTEAFF. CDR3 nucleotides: TGTGCCAGCAGTCCGAGGGGGCGTTGGACTGAAGCTTTCTTT.

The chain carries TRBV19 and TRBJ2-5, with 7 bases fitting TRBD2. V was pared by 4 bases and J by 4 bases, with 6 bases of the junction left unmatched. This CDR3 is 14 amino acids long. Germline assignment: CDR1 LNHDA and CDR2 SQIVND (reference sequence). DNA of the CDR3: TGTGCCAGTAGTACCCCGACTAGCATAGAGACCCAGTACTTC. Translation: CASSTPTSIETQYF.

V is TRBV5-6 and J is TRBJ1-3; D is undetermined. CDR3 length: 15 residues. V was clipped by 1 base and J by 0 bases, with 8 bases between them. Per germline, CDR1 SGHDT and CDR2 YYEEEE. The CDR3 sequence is CASSLYENSGNTIYF. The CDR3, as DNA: TGTGCCAGCAGCTTGTATGAAAACTCTGGAAACACCATATATTTT.

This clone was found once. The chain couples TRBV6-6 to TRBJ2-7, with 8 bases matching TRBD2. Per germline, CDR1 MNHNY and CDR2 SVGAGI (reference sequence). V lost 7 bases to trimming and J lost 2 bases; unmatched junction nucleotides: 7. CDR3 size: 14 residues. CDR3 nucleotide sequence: TGTGCCAGCACCCCCGGGGGGGGCCCCTACGAGCAGTACTTC. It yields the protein CASTPGGGPYEQYF.

The CDR3, as DNA: TGCGCCAGCAGCCAAGATCGAGGCCCCCAGCATTTT. Amino acids: CASSQDRGPQHF. This sequence joins TRBV4-1 and TRBJ1-5; D gene unclear. Germline V CDR1 and CDR2: MGHRA, YSYEKL. The CDR3 sequence is 12 residues long. The V end lost 0 bases, the J end lost 10 bases, and 7 bases lay between the germline ends.

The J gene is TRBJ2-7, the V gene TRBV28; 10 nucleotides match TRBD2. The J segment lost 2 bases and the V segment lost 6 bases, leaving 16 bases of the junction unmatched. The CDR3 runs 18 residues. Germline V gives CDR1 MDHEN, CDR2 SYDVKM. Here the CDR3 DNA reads TGTGCCAGCAGCCCGATGCTAGCGGGAGATTGGGGGACCTACGAGCAGTACTTC. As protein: CASSPMLAGDWGTYEQYF.

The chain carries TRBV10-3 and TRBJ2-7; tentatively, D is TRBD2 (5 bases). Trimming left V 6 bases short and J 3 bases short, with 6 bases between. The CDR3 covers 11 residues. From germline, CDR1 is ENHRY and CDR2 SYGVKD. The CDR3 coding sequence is TGTGCCATCAGCGGGGACTACGAGCAGTACTTC. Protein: CAISGDYEQYF.